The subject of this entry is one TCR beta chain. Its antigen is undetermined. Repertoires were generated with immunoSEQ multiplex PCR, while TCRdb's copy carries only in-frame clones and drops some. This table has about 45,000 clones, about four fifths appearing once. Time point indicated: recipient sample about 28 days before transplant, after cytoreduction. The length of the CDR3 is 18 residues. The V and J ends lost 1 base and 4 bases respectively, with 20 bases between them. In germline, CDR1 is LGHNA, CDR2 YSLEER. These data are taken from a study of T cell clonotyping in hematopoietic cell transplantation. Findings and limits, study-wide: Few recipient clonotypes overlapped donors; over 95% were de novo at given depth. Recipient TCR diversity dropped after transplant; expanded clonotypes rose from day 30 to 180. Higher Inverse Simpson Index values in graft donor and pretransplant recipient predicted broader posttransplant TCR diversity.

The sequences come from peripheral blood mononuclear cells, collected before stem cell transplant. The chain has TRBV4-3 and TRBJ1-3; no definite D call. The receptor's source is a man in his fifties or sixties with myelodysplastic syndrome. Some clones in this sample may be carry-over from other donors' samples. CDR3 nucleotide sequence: TGCGCCAGCAGCCAAGTAGCAGTCGGCTCGTGGTCGGGAAACACCATATATTTT. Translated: CASSQVAVGSWSGNTIYF.